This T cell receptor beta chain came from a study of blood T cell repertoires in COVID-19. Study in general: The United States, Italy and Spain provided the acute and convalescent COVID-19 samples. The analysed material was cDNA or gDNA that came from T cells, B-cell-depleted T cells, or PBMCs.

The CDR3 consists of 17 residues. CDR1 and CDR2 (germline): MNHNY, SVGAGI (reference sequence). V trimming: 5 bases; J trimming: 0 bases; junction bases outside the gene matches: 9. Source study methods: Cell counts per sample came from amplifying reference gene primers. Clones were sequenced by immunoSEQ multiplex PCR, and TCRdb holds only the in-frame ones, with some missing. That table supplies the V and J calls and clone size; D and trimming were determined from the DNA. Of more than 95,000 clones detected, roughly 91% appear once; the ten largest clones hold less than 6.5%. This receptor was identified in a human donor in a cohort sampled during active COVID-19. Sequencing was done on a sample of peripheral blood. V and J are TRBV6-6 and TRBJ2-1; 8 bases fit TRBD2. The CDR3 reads CASSPRSGSSSYNEQFF. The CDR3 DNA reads TGTGCCAGCAGTCCCAGAAGCGGGAGTAGCTCCTACAATGAGCAGTTCTTC.